The 20 T cell receptor beta chains below come from one sample, sequenced in a study of blood T cells in healthy people across ages. Alongside a J-beta primer mix, a sample-barcoded 5' primer served in a second PCR lasting about 7 to 11 cycles. One entry per CDR3 protein, called by TCRdb with MiXCR from the 5' RACE reads. The table includes hundreds of thousands of distinct CDR3 sequences, approximately 25% detected once. In addition, the sample was reused for a study of T cells of mothers and their children.

The sequenced sample consisted of blood. Receptor source: a boy between 10 and 17 years old in good health.

With regard to this clonotype: One end of the junction fails to match germline, which may point to a read error. The chain is built from TRBV6-5 and TRBJ1-6, with 9 bases matching TRBD1. The CDR3 loop spans 13 amino acids. Looked up from germline, CDR1 is MNHEY and CDR2 is SVGAGI. The CDR3 loop reads CASRTGGGSLLHF. The CDR3 coding sequence is TGTGCCAGCAGAACAGGGGGCGGTTCACTCCTCCACTTT.

The chain uses TRBV3-1 and TRBJ2-7; a weak D match, TRBD2 (7 bases). CDR1 is LGHDT, CDR2 YNNKEL, per germline (reference sequence). V lost 6 bases and J lost 7, with 19 bases in between. CDR3 size: 14 residues. The CDR3 spells CASSPRAGAREQYF. CDR3 DNA: TGTGCCAGCAGTCCAAGGGCGGGGGCTAGGGAGCAGTACTTC.

This clonotype appeared many times. The gene calls are TRBV28 and TRBJ1-4; no clear D. The CDR3 sequence is 12 residues long. V gave up 6 bases and J gave up 0 bases, with 2 bases separating them. The germline V gene has CDR1 MDHEN and CDR2 SYDVKM. The CDR3, as DNA: TGTGCCAGCAGACCAACTAATGAAAAACTGTTTTTT. It codes for CASRPTNEKLFF.

The chain couples TRBV6-2 or TRBV6-3 to TRBJ2-3; D unresolved. Germline V gene sequence: CDR1 MNHEY, CDR2 SVGEGT. The V gene lost 5 bases and the J gene lost 3 bases, with 9 bases spanning the gap. The CDR3 is made up of 13 amino acids. CDR3 sequence reads: CASSEYGTDTQYF. The CDR3 bases are TGTGCCAGCAGTGAATATGGGACAGATACGCAGTATTTT.

The rearrangement links TRBV3-1 to TRBJ1-2, with D perhaps matching TRBD1 (6 bases). V lost 1 base to trimming and J lost 3 bases, with 12 bases between them. Germline V CDR1 and CDR2: LGHDT, YNNKEL (reference sequence). The CDR3 has 15 amino acids. The CDR3 DNA sequence: TGTGCCAGCAGCCAAGGAACAGGGACTCACTATGGCTACACCTTC. This gives the protein CASSQGTGTHYGYTF. The full variable domain, with the rest looked up from reference TRBV3-1 and TRBJ1-2, is DTAVSQTPKYLVTQMGNDKSIKCEQNLGHDTMYWYKQDSKKFLKIMFSYNNKELIINETVPNRFSPKSPDKAHLNLHINSLELGDSAVYFCASSQGTGTHYGYTFGSGTRLTVV.

This clonotype appeared a few times. V is TRBV11-2 and J is TRBJ2-5; D possibly corresponds to TRBD2 (6 bases). This CDR3 is built from 14 residues. The germline V gene encodes CDR1 SGHAT and CDR2 FQNNGV. Trimming took 3 bases from V and 4 from J, leaving 12 bases between them. CDR3 in amino acids: CASSLSGGTETQYF. CDR3 DNA: TGTGCCAGCAGCTTGAGTGGGGGGACAGAGACCCAGTACTTC.

V and J are TRBV5-1 and TRBJ2-1; 7 bases match TRBD2. The germline V gene has CDR1 SGHRS and CDR2 YFSETQ. The CDR3 is 17 amino acids. V dropped 2 bases and J dropped 13; count of bases not matched to a gene: 21. CDR3: CASSLTTTGTTGLVQFF. CDR3 DNA sequence: TGCGCCAGCAGCTTAACAACGACCGGGACTACCGGCCTCGTTCAGTTCTTC.

The V and J genes are TRBV6-6 and TRBJ1-2; 10 bases agree with TRBD1. V lost 2 bases and J lost 4; bases outside the gene matches: 4. The CDR3 runs to 15 residues. Looked up from germline, CDR1 is MNHNY and CDR2 is SVGAGI (reference sequence). This CDR3 reads CASSYLGQGVYGYTF. CDR3 nucleotides: TGTGCCAGCAGTTACCTTGGACAGGGGGTCTATGGCTACACCTTC.

This clonotype showed up just a few times. This chain links TRBV12-3 or TRBV12-4 with TRBJ2-5; possibly TRBD1 or TRBD2 for D (5 bases each). V was clipped by 3 bases and J by 1 base, with 12 bases between them. The length of the CDR3 is 15 residues. The CDR3 spells CASSFNGAIQETQYF. DNA of the CDR3: TGTGCCAGCAGTTTTAACGGGGCAATCCAAGAGACCCAGTACTTC.

This clonotype was detected ten times or more. The chain employs TRBV28 and TRBJ2-2; 8 nucleotides match TRBD2. Unmatched junction bases numbered 2, after V lost 5 bases and J lost 0 bases. Looked up from germline, CDR1 is MDHEN and CDR2 is SYDVKM. The CDR3 loop spans 15 amino acids. CDR3 DNA sequence: TGTGCCAGCAGTCTTAGCGGGGCGAACACCGGGGAGCTGTTTTTT. Amino acid sequence: CASSLSGANTGELFF.

This clonotype was observed a handful of times. V and J are TRBV7-3 and TRBJ2-3; no clear D gene. The germline V gene encodes CDR1 SGHTA and CDR2 FQGTGA. This CDR3 region has 13 residues. Trimming took 5 bases from V and 6 from J, leaving 12 bases between them. CDR3 sequence reads: CASSPYWSDTQYF. CDR3 bases: TGTGCCAGCAGCCCCTACTGGTCCGATACGCAGTATTTT.

This clonotype was counted at least ten times. The chain joins TRBV28 to TRBJ2-5; TRBD1 or TRBD2 may be the D gene (6 bases each). V lost 3 bases to trimming and J lost 4 bases, with 21 bases between them. The CDR3 totals 17 residues. Germline lookup yields CDR1 MDHEN and CDR2 SYDVKM. The CDR3: CASSFRGRRREVETQYF. CDR3 nucleotide sequence: TGTGCCAGCAGTTTCCGGGGGCGTAGAAGGGAGGTAGAGACCCAGTACTTC.

A few counts support this clonotype. V and J are TRBV7-8 and TRBJ2-7, with 9 bases fitting TRBD1. Germline V gene sequence: CDR1 SGHVS, CDR2 FQNEAQ. The J segment lost 6 bases and the V segment lost 3 bases, leaving 9 bases of the junction unmatched. The length of the CDR3 is 15 residues. As DNA, the CDR3 is TGTGCCAGCAGCTTCTACCGGGACAGGGTAGGCGAGCAGTACTTC. It translates to CASSFYRDRVGEQYF.

The chain combines TRBV5-1 with TRBJ1-6, with 9 nucleotides matching TRBD1. V lost 5 bases and J lost 14; bases outside the gene matches: 14. CDR3 size: 15 residues. CDR1 SGHRS and CDR2 YFSETQ come from the germline V gene. In DNA, the CDR3 is TGCGCCAGCAGGACGGAGGGGACAGGGATGTCGACCCTCCACTTT. It encodes CASRTEGTGMSTLHF.

This clonotype was found a few times. The genes are TRBV7-9 and TRBJ1-2; 7 bases line up with TRBD1. In germline, CDR1 is SEHNR, CDR2 FQNEAQ (reference sequence). This CDR3 is 16 amino acids long. With 4 bases clipped from V and 5 bases from J, the junction kept 13 bases outside the gene matches. The CDR3 DNA reads as TGTGCCAGCAGCTCCGGGACAGCCCTAAATGGGTATGGCTACACCTTC. This sequence encodes CASSSGTALNGYGYTF.

This clonotype came up a few times. The rearrangement joins TRBV28 to TRBJ2-3, with 7 bases that match TRBD1. Trimming cost V 5 bases and J 3 bases; bases outside gene matches: 5. The CDR3 totals 14 residues. The germline V gene has CDR1 MDHEN and CDR2 SYDVKM. The CDR3 region is CASSMGQLTDTQYF. Here the CDR3 DNA reads TGTGCCAGCAGTATGGGACAGCTTACAGATACGCAGTATTTT. Drawing the rest from reference TRBV28 and TRBJ2-3, the complete variable domain is DVKVTQSSRYLVKRTGEKVFLECVQDMDHENMFWYRQDPGLGLRLIYFSYDVKMKEKGDIPEGYSVSREKKERFSLILESASTNQTSMYLCASSMGQLTDTQYFGPGTRLTVL.

Concerning this clonotype: One end of the junction is discordant with germline, which a read error may explain. The chain recombines TRBV6-1 with TRBJ2-3; the match to TRBD2 covers 12 bases. Germline assignment: CDR1 MNHNS and CDR2 SASEGT. The CDR3 covers 16 residues. CDR3 nucleotide sequence: TGTGCCAGCTCCGGACTAGCGGGATTTAGCACAGATACACAGTATTTT. Its protein is CASSGLAGFSTDTQYF.

This clonotype showed up just a few times. The chain combines TRBV7-2 with TRBJ2-5, with 9 nucleotides matching TRBD1. After removal of 5 bases from V and 11 bases from J, the junction contained 15 bases not matched to a gene. The CDR3 is 15 amino acids. Germline values: CDR1 SGHTA, CDR2 FQGNSA. CDR3 bases: TGTGCCAGCAGCCAACGGACAGGGGTGGGTCGTGAGCAGTACTTC. Amino acids: CASSQRTGVGREQYF.

This clonotype was detected a few times. The chain employs TRBV5-1 and TRBJ2-3; D is possibly TRBD2 (6 bases). This CDR3 is built from 15 residues. CDR1 is SGHRS, CDR2 YFSETQ, per germline. The V end was cut by 2 bases, the J end by 3 bases, with 13 bases between. CDR3 DNA: TGCGCCAGCAGCTTAGTCGGGAGTCGAACAGATACGCAGTATTTT. Translating it yields CASSLVGSRTDTQYF. Full variable domain (remainder filled in from reference TRBV5-1 and TRBJ2-3): KAGVTQTPRYLIKTRGQQVTLSCSPISGHRSVSWYQQTPGQGLQFLFEYFSETQRNKGNFPGRFSGRQFSNSRSEMNVSTLELGDSALYLCASSLVGSRTDTQYFGPGTRLTVL.

This clonotype was seen repeatedly, ten times or more. Here the CDR3 reads CASRPDSGLNYEQYF. DNA of the CDR3: TGCGCCAGCAGACCCGACAGCGGCCTAAACTACGAGCAGTACTTC. The chain links TRBV4-1 to TRBJ2-5, with D perhaps being TRBD1 or TRBD2 (5 bases each). The J call may be incorrect, as the DNA end agrees better with TRBJ2-7. Germline-derived CDR1 and CDR2 are MGHRA and YSYEKL. The CDR3 is 15 amino acids.